The TCR beta chain described here comes from a study of cytomegalovirus exposure and HLA in healthy donors. Regarding the study as a whole: TCR sequences were mostly rare, though some public TCRs occurred in many donors. Immune exposure information comprised only CMV serostatus.

In the PCR, 60 Vbeta and 13 Jbeta primers were used. Repertoires were generated with immunoSEQ multiplex PCR, while TCRdb's copy carries only in-frame clones and drops some. This sample carries roughly 140,000 clones, over 60% of them seen once, and the ten largest clones take approximately 0.66%. In regard to this clone: What it binds is not known.

Germline CDR1 and CDR2: ENHRY and SYGVKD. The CDR3 extends over 13 amino acids. V was clipped by 3 bases and J by 0 bases, with 4 bases between them. This chain joins TRBV10-3 and TRBJ2-3; D remains unclear. This TCR was recovered from a male donor in good health and CMV-seronegative. The sample was PBMCs. The CDR3 DNA reads TGTGCCATCAGTGACCCTAGCACAGATACGCAGTATTTT. It yields the protein CAISDPSTDTQYF.